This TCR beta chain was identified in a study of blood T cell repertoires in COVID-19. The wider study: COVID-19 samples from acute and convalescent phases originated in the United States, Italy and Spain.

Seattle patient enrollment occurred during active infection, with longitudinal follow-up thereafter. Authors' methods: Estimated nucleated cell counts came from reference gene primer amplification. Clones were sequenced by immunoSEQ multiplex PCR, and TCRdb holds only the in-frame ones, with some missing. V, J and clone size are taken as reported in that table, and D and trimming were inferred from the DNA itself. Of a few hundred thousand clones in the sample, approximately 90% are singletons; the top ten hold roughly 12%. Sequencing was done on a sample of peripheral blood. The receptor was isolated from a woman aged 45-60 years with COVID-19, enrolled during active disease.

This CDR3 reads CASSIQGSTEAFF. The DNA for the CDR3 is TGTGCCAGCAGTATTCAGGGGAGCACTGAAGCTTTCTTT. The chain uses TRBV2 and TRBJ1-1; D is perhaps TRBD1 (6 bases). The CDR3 runs to 13 residues. Germline-derived CDR1 and CDR2 are SNHLY and FYNNEI. Trimming took 5 bases from V and 4 from J, leaving 11 bases between them.